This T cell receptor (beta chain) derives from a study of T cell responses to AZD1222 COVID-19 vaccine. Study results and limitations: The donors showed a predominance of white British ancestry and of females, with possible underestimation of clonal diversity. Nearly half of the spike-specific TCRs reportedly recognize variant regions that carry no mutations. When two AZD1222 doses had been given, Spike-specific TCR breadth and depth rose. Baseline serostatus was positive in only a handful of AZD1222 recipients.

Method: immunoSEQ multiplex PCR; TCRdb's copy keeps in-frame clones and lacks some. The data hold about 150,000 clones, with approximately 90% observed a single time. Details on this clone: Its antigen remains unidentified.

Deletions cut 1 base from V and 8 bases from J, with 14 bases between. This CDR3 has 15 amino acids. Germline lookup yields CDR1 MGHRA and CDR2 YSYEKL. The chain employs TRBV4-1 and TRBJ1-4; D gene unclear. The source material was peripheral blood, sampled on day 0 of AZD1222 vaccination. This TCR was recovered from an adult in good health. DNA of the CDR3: TGCGCCAGCAGCCAAGGGCCGACAACGGGCGAAAAACTGTTTTTT. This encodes CASSQGPTTGEKLFF.